The present T cell receptor (beta chain) was sequenced within a study of blood T cell repertoires in COVID-19. V lost 8 bases and J 5 bases, leaving 16 bases between the germline ends. Germline values: CDR1 SGHNT, CDR2 YENEEA. CDR3 length: 14 residues. Across under 25 US areas, participants ranged in age from about 18 to 90 years. This clone was detected once. The protocol was immunoSEQ multiplex PCR, while the TCRdb copy is restricted to in-frame clones and leaves out a portion. The sample shows about 210,000 clones, more than 70% of them seen only once. The sequenced sample was PBMCs or T cells enriched from blood (not recorded which). The TCR was taken from a middle-aged man with acute COVID-19. The rearrangement joins TRBV11-3 to TRBJ2-1; perhaps TRBD1 as D (7 bases). Here the CDR3 DNA reads TGTGCCAGCTCGCGGGGACAGCTCAACAATGAGCAGTTCTTC. Its translation: CASSRGQLNNEQFF.